The 24 T cell receptor beta chains given below trace back to one sample, sequenced in a study of monozygotic twins with inflammatory bowel disease. TCRdb reprocessed the 5' RACE reads and reports one entry per CDR3 protein, with no DNA. The sample is made up of around 450,000 distinct CDR3 sequences, and the top ten hold 2% to 2.5% of it. The sequenced material came from blood. The receptors derive from a human donor with ulcerative colitis or Crohn's disease, or a healthy co-twin of an affected twin (not recorded which).

The CDR3: CASSLDRPQRGGNTDTQYF. The V and J genes are TRBV11-2 and TRBJ2-3; TCRdb returns TRBD2, unconfirmable since there is no DNA. This CDR3 is built from 19 residues. Germline V CDR1 and CDR2: SGHAT, FQNNGV.

The chain carries TRBV7-8 and TRBJ2-3; TCRdb calls TRBD2, which cannot be checked without DNA. Looked up from germline, CDR1 is SGHVS and CDR2 is FQNEAQ. The CDR3 totals 14 residues. The CDR3 is CASSQWPSTDTQYF.

The chain is built from TRBV20-1 and TRBJ2-7; absent DNA, TCRdb's TRBD1 call cannot be checked. CDR1 and CDR2 from the germline V gene are DFQATT and SNEGSKA (reference sequence). There are 11 residues in the CDR3. The CDR3: CSAMSPGEQYF.

The rearrangement joins TRBV7-8 to TRBJ1-1. CDR3 length: 13 residues. Germline V lookup: CDR1 SGHVS, CDR2 FQNEAQ. The CDR3 is CASSRDPNTEAFF.

V and J are TRBV5-5 and TRBJ1-5; TCRdb gives TRBD1 as the D gene, but with no DNA this cannot be confirmed. The CDR3 totals 15 residues. CDR1 is SGHKS, CDR2 YYEKEE, per germline (reference sequence). CDR3 residues: CASSKDRGLGQPQHF.

The V and J genes are TRBV6-5 and TRBJ2-3. The CDR3 sequence is 13 residues long. The germline CDR1 and CDR2 sequences are MNHEY and SVGAGI. This chain's CDR3 is CASGWGKTDTQYF.

The J gene is TRBJ2-1, the V gene TRBV7-8; TCRdb's D call, TRBD1, is unchecked because there is no DNA. The CDR3 length is 17 residues. Germline CDR1 and CDR2: SGHVS and FQNEAQ. CDR3 sequence reads: CASSLSGGREFFNEQFF.

V is TRBV3-1 and J is TRBJ2-1. This CDR3 is 12 amino acids long. Germline V gene lookup returns CDR1 LGHDT and CDR2 YNNKEL (reference sequence). CDR3 in amino acids: CASSPQSNEQFF.

The chain joins TRBV5-5 to TRBJ1-1; TCRdb returns TRBD1, unconfirmable since there is no DNA. CDR3 length: 17 amino acids. Germline V gene lookup returns CDR1 SGHKS and CDR2 YYEKEE (reference sequence). The CDR3 loop reads CASSLPQGLSINTEAFF.

The chain joins TRBV6-1 to TRBJ2-7; there is no DNA to check the TCRdb D call of TRBD2. The CDR3 extends over 16 amino acids. Per germline, CDR1 MNHNS and CDR2 SASEGT. CDR3 region: CASRDEGTSFSYEQYF.

This sequence joins TRBV20-1 and TRBJ2-1; TCRdb outputs TRBD1, but without DNA this stays unchecked. The CDR3 extends over 15 amino acids. The germline gives CDR1 DFQATT, CDR2 SNEGSKA (reference sequence). The CDR3 protein is CSLPSRDRNYNEQFF.

The chain recombines TRBV19 with TRBJ1-1; as DNA is missing, the TRBD1 call by TCRdb cannot be tested. Germline CDR1 is LNHDA and CDR2 is SQIVND (reference sequence). CDR3 length equals 14 residues. The CDR3 protein is CASNRGTFNTEAFF.

The chain's CDR3 is CASSLARDTQYF. The chain couples TRBV28 to TRBJ2-3. Germline CDR1 is MDHEN and CDR2 is SYDVKM. The CDR3 runs to 12 residues.

The chain carries TRBV28 and TRBJ1-6. This CDR3 spans 19 amino acids. Germline CDR1 and CDR2: MDHEN and SYDVKM. The CDR3 region is CASSPGMGRDSPYNSPLHF.

The chain recombines TRBV28 with TRBJ2-3; the D call from TCRdb, TRBD1, cannot be confirmed without DNA. Germline values: CDR1 MDHEN, CDR2 SYDVKM. This CDR3 has 16 amino acids. CDR3 protein: CASSTRTPYRTDTQYF. Full variable domain (outside the CDR3, taken from reference TRBV28 and TRBJ2-3): DVKVTQSSRYLVKRTGEKVFLECVQDMDHENMFWYRQDPGLGLRLIYFSYDVKMKEKGDIPEGYSVSREKKERFSLILESASTNQTSMYLCASSTRTPYRTDTQYFGPGTRLTVL.

The rearrangement uses TRBV5-1 and TRBJ2-2; with no DNA, the TCRdb D assignment of TRBD1 cannot be verified. This CDR3 spans 19 amino acids. Germline-derived CDR1 and CDR2 are SGHRS and YFSETQ. This CDR3 is CASSLWGAGLIANTGELFF. Based on the CDR3 plus reference TRBV5-1 and TRBJ2-2, the full variable domain is KAGVTQTPRYLIKTRGQQVTLSCSPISGHRSVSWYQQTPGQGLQFLFEYFSETQRNKGNFPGRFSGRQFSNSRSEMNVSTLELGDSALYLCASSLWGAGLIANTGELFFGEGSRLTVL.

V usage is TRBV6-1 and J usage is TRBJ1-5; TCRdb lists TRBD1, though no DNA is available to test this call. CDR1 is MNHNS and CDR2 is SASEGT in the germline V gene. This CDR3 contains 15 residues. The CDR3 sequence is CASSDRELSNQPQHF.

The chain carries TRBV20-1 and TRBJ2-2; TCRdb picks TRBD1, but there is no DNA to check that call. This CDR3 contains 13 residues. CDR1 and CDR2 (germline): DFQATT, SNEGSKA (reference sequence). CDR3: CSWGTANTGELFF.

V is TRBV29-1 and J is TRBJ2-7. Germline V gene lookup returns CDR1 SQVTM and CDR2 ANQGSEA. The CDR3 loop spans 15 amino acids. The CDR3 sequence: CSVGGVRRGDYEQYF.

The chain recombines TRBV5-1 with TRBJ2-7. This CDR3 region has 15 residues. The germline V gene has CDR1 SGHRS and CDR2 YFSETQ. The CDR3 sequence: CASSLASGRAYEQYF.

This chain uses TRBV20-1 with TRBJ1-1. The CDR3 extends over 15 amino acids. Germline loops: CDR1 DFQATT, CDR2 SNEGSKA (reference sequence). CDR3 residues: CSARDTGRGGTEAFF.

The chain combines TRBV7-9 with TRBJ1-2. The CDR3 loop spans 13 amino acids. CDR1 and CDR2 (germline): SEHNR, FQNEAQ (reference sequence). CDR3 sequence reads: CASRSGTSYGYTF.

The chain combines TRBV4-3 with TRBJ2-3; TCRdb calls TRBD2, which cannot be checked without DNA. The CDR3 has 15 amino acids. CDR1 is LGHNA, CDR2 YSLEER, per germline. CDR3 sequence: CASSSAAGGTDTQYF.

This chain links TRBV27 with TRBJ1-1. This CDR3 spans 15 amino acids. The V gene's germline CDR1 is MNHEY and CDR2 SMNVEV (reference sequence). CDR3 sequence: CASSRTKGRGTEAFF.